This T cell receptor (beta chain) was profiled in a study of blood T cell repertoires in COVID-19. In the original analysis: Reference gene primer amplification gave estimated nucleated cell counts. The data were produced by immunoSEQ multiplex PCR, yet TCRdb's version contains in-frame clones alone and is incomplete. V, J and clone size were drawn from that table, and D and trimming were deduced from the DNA. This table holds 120,000 or so clones, less than 90% found once. CDR3 length: 16 residues. CDR1 MDHEN and CDR2 SYDVKM come from the germline V gene. V shed 2 bases and J 0 bases; nucleotides not matched to a gene: 3.

This TCR was recovered from a man aged 65-85 years who had recovered from COVID-19. Material for sequencing was peripheral blood. The chain uses TRBV28 and TRBJ1-1; 10 bases align to TRBD1. This CDR3 reads CASSLDRGHVNTEAFF. As DNA, the CDR3 is TGTGCCAGCAGTTTAGACAGGGGGCATGTGAACACTGAAGCTTTCTTT.